This TCR beta chain emerged from a study of blood T cell repertoires in COVID-19. The overall study: The United States, Italy and Spain were the sources of the acute and convalescent COVID-19 samples. Nucleic acid was either cDNA or gDNA, and it came from T cells, B-cell-depleted T cells, or PBMCs.

V was trimmed by 0 bases and J by 0 bases, leaving 12 bases between them. The CDR3 totals 17 residues. CDR1 SGHRS and CDR2 YFSETQ come from the germline V gene. In the original workflow: From reference gene primer amplification, estimates of nucleated cell counts were derived. Profiled with immunoSEQ multiplex PCR; TCRdb holds only in-frame clones, not every one. The DNA gave D and trimming, while V, J and clone size come from that table. The repertoire includes a few hundred thousand clones, around 92% of them detected once, and approximately 3% sits in the top ten. This TCR derives from a woman aged 25 to 39 with COVID-19, enrolled during active disease. Material: peripheral blood. V usage is TRBV5-1 and J usage is TRBJ2-2; tentative D call: TRBD2 (6 bases). The CDR3 DNA reads TGCGCCAGCAGCTTGGGGCGGGACCGCGCGAACACCGGGGAGCTGTTTTTT. It codes for CASSLGRDRANTGELFF. Complete variable domain (other parts from reference TRBV5-1 and TRBJ2-2): KAGVTQTPRYLIKTRGQQVTLSCSPISGHRSVSWYQQTPGQGLQFLFEYFSETQRNKGNFPGRFSGRQFSNSRSEMNVSTLELGDSALYLCASSLGRDRANTGELFFGEGSRLTVL.